One and the same sample provided the 14 T cell receptor beta chains below, sequenced in a study of neoadjuvant anti-PD-1 for oral cavity cancer. Assay used: immunoSEQ multiplex PCR; TCRdb lists only in-frame clones, some missing. The sample includes about 13,000 clones, about 73% seen only once; the top ten take approximately 2.9%. Time point indicated: after neoadjuvant nivolumab, at surgical resection. The sample consisted of PBMCs, taken after nivolumab (anti-PD-1) treatment. These receptors originate from a person aged 40 to 85 with oral cavity squamous cell carcinoma.

CDR3: CASSDRGSNYGYTF. The DNA for the CDR3 is TGTGCCAGCAGCGACAGGGGATCGAACTATGGCTACACCTTC. The chain carries TRBV14 and TRBJ1-2; 8 positions match TRBD1. Trimming cost V 5 bases and J 2 bases; bases outside gene matches: 4. The CDR3 consists of 14 residues. Germline V gene data show CDR1 as SGHDN and CDR2 as FVKESK.

The table lists this clone with a count of one. The CDR3 coding sequence is TGTGCCAGCAGCGTAGATGGCGGGAGAGATACGCAGTATTTT. Residues: CASSVDGGRDTQYF. The J gene is TRBJ2-3, the V gene TRBV9, with 7 nucleotides matching TRBD2. CDR3 length: 14 residues. Germline trimming cut 0 bases from V and 5 bases from J; bases unmatched to any gene: 3. Germline CDR1 reads SGDLS; CDR2 reads YYNGEE.

This chain joins TRBV2 and TRBJ1-1; 10 bases line up with TRBD1. The V and J ends lost 4 bases and 3 bases, in that order; junction bases with no gene match: 2. CDR1 is SNHLY and CDR2 is FYNNEI in the germline V gene. The CDR3 spans 14 residues. In DNA form, the CDR3 reads TGTGCCAGCAGTGGACAGGGGGCTGACACTGAAGCTTTCTTT. This gives the protein CASSGQGADTEAFF.

V and J are TRBV5-3 and TRBJ1-2; TRBD1 agrees at 10 bases. TRBV5-3 is designated an ORF whose function remains uncertain. The CDR3 runs to 15 residues. Germline trimming cut 7 bases from V and 5 bases from J; bases unmatched to any gene: 11. CDR3 sequence reads: CARALPGTGVYGYTF. CDR3 DNA: TGTGCCAGAGCCCTTCCCGGGACAGGGGTTTATGGCTACACCTTC.

The V and J genes are TRBV19 and TRBJ2-5; 10 positions agree with TRBD1. The germline V gene has CDR1 LNHDA and CDR2 SQIVND (reference sequence). This CDR3 is built from 14 residues. After removal of 5 bases from V and 7 bases from J, the junction contained 7 bases not matched to a gene. The CDR3 protein is CASSAPGQGWTQYF. CDR3 sequence (DNA): TGTGCCAGTAGTGCACCGGGACAGGGGTGGACCCAGTACTTC.

This rearrangement joins TRBV2 to TRBJ2-7, with TRBD2 identical over 7 bases. This CDR3 is built from 13 residues. V shed 3 bases and J 2 bases; nucleotides not matched to a gene: 1. CDR1 SNHLY and CDR2 FYNNEI come from the germline V gene. CDR3 DNA: TGTGCCAGCAGTGACGGGGGGACCTACGAGCAGTACTTC. It encodes CASSDGGTYEQYF.

The chain recombines TRBV5-1 with TRBJ1-1; D is unclear. The CDR3 totals 14 residues. Deletions cut 3 bases from V and 8 bases from J, with 17 bases between. Germline CDR1 reads SGHRS; CDR2 reads YFSETQ. The CDR3 bases are TGCGCCAGCAGCTGGGCGTTTAGGAGTACCGAAGCTTTCTTT. Translating gives CASSWAFRSTEAFF. The variable domain in full, completed from reference TRBV5-1 and TRBJ1-1, reads KAGVTQTPRYLIKTRGQQVTLSCSPISGHRSVSWYQQTPGQGLQFLFEYFSETQRNKGNFPGRFSGRQFSNSRSEMNVSTLELGDSALYLCASSWAFRSTEAFFGQGTRLTVV.

The V gene is TRBV7-6, the J gene TRBJ2-1; D could derive from TRBD1 or TRBD2 (6 bases each). Trimming took off 5 bases at V and 2 bases at J, with 10 bases between the two ends. This CDR3 region has 14 residues. Germline V gives CDR1 SGHVS, CDR2 FNYEAQ. This CDR3 reads CASSGGTPYNEQFF. The CDR3 nucleotides are TGTGCCAGCAGCGGGGGGACACCCTACAATGAGCAGTTCTTC.

This clone was counted only a few times. The chain has TRBV14 and TRBJ1-1, with 8 bases aligning to TRBD1. Germline V gene lookup returns CDR1 SGHDN and CDR2 FVKESK. The CDR3 covers 13 residues. Unmatched junction bases numbered 3, after V lost 4 bases and J lost 5 bases. The CDR3 region is CASSRQGKTEAFF. The CDR3 DNA is TGTGCCAGCAGCCGACAGGGGAAGACTGAAGCTTTCTTT.

This clone came up a few times. This chain connects TRBV30 to TRBJ1-2; D possibly corresponds to TRBD1 (5 bases). The CDR3 is 13 residues long. Trimming removed 0 bases at V and 0 bases at J, with 5 bases between. Germline V gene data show CDR1 as GTSNPN and CDR2 as SVGIG (reference sequence). The CDR3 DNA follows: TGTGCCTGGAGTGTACAGGCTAACTATGGCTACACCTTC. It specifies CAWSVQANYGYTF.

This clone was counted once. The chain links TRBV6-1 to TRBJ2-1; 12 bases match TRBD2. CDR1 MNHNS and CDR2 SASEGT come from the germline V gene. This CDR3 spans 16 amino acids. J was trimmed by 1 base and V by 4 bases; bases with no gene match: 2. CDR3 region: CASSVTSGGSYNEQFF. In DNA, the CDR3 is TGTGCCAGCAGTGTGACTAGCGGGGGTTCCTACAATGAGCAGTTCTTC.

The genes are TRBV19 and TRBJ2-6; a weak D match, TRBD1 (6 bases). This CDR3 has 15 residues. The V gene lost 5 bases and the J gene lost 4 bases, with 12 bases spanning the gap. Germline loops: CDR1 LNHDA, CDR2 SQIVND (reference sequence). The CDR3 bases are TGTGCCAGTAGTTCACAGGGTGCCGGGGCCAACGTCCTGACTTTC. It yields the protein CASSSQGAGANVLTF.

The V and J genes are TRBV12-5 and TRBJ2-5; TRBD2 is a possible D gene (5 bases). This CDR3 contains 15 residues. V lost 0 bases and J 5 bases, leaving 13 bases between the germline ends. Germline CDR1 is LGHNT and CDR2 is FRNRAP. The CDR3 loop is CASGLVSWERETQYF. The CDR3 DNA reads TGTGCTAGTGGTTTGGTTAGTTGGGAGCGGGAGACCCAGTACTTC.

This rearrangement joins TRBV2 to TRBJ1-3, with D unresolved. The CDR3 is 14 residues long. The germline V gene encodes CDR1 SNHLY and CDR2 FYNNEI. Trimming took off 5 bases at V and 0 bases at J, with 8 bases between the two ends. The CDR3 is CASSNSDSGNTIYF. Here the CDR3 DNA reads TGTGCCAGCAGTAATTCCGACTCTGGAAACACCATATATTTT. The whole variable domain, filled in from reference TRBV2 and TRBJ1-3, reads EPEVTQTPSHQVTQMGQEVILRCVPISNHLYFYWYRQILGQKVEFLVSFYNNEISEKSEIFDDQFSVERPDGSNFTLKIRSTKLEDSAMYFCASSNSDSGNTIYFGEGSWLTVV.